This record covers a single TCR beta chain. Antigen unknown. The repertoire was sequenced with immunoSEQ multiplex PCR; TCRdb's copy has only in-frame clones and lacks some. The sample contains about 44,000 clones, about four fifths of which appear only once. These data are taken from a study of OX40 agonist ivuxolimab in advanced cancers. CDR3 length: 15 residues. The germline V gene has CDR1 WNHNN and CDR2 SYGVQD (reference sequence). Germline trimming cut 3 bases from V and 3 bases from J; bases unmatched to any gene: 4. Findings and limits, study-wide: The investigators did not determine what antigen specificity the expanded peripheral T cells had. Low normalized T-cell clonal expansion also characterized some of the nonresponders.

The sequenced sample was CD4+ or CD8+ T cells sorted from blood, obtained in a trial of the OX40 agonist ivuxolimab. This sequence joins TRBV10-1 and TRBJ2-2; 7 nucleotides line up with TRBD1. The sequence was collected from an adult with an advanced solid tumor such as melanoma, head and neck, liver or kidney cancer. The chain's CDR3 is CASSDETGYTGELFF. The CDR3 DNA is TGCGCCAGCAGTGATGAGACAGGGTACACCGGGGAGCTGTTTTTT.